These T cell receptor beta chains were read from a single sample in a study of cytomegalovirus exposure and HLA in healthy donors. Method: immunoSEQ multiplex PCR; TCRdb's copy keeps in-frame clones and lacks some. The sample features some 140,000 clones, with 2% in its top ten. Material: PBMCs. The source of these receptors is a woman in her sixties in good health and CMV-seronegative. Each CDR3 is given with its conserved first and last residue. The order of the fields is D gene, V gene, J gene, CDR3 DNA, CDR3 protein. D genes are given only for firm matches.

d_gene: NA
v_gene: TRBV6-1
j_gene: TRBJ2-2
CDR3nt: TGTGCCAGCAGTCCACGGGATGCCGGGGAGCTGTTTTTT
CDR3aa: CASSPRDAGELFF

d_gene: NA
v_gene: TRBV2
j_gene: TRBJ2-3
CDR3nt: TGTGCCAGCAGAGGGGGTGGGGGAGTCACAGATACGCAGTATTTT
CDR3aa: CASRGGGGVTDTQYF

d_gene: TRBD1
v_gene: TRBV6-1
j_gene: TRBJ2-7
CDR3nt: TGTGCCTGCCTTCCTTGGGACAGGGGGCGATACGAGCAGTACTTC
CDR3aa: CACLPWDRGRYEQYF

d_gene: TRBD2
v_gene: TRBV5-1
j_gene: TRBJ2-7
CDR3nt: TGCGCCAGCAGCACTGGACTAGCAGGGTCCTACGAGCAGTACTTC
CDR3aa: CASSTGLAGSYEQYF

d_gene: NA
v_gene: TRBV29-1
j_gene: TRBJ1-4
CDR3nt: TGCAGCGTTACAAGGGGAACTAATGAAAAACTGTTTTTT
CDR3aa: CSVTRGTNEKLFF

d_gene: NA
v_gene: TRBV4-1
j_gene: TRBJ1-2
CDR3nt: TGCGCCAGCAGCCAATCGGGACTGCTTAACTATGGCTACACCTTC
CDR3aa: CASSQSGLLNYGYTF

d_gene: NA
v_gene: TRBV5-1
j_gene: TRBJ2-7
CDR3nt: TGCGCCAGCAGCTCCAACAGGGTATCAATTATGGATAACACCTACGAGCAGTACTTC
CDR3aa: CASSSNRVSIMDNTYEQYF

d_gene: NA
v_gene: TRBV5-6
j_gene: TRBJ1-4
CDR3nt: TGTGCCAGCAGCTCCCGGGTCACTACAACTAATGAAAAACTGTTTTTT
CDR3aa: CASSSRVTTTNEKLFF

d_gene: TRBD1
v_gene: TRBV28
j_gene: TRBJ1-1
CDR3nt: TGTGCCAGCAGTTCAATGGGACAGATGAACACTGAAGCTTTCTTT
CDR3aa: CASSSMGQMNTEAFF

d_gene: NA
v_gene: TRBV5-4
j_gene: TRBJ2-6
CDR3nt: TGTGCCAGCAGCTTGGGGGGGCCTGGGGCCAACGTCCTGACTTTC
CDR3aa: CASSLGGPGANVLTF

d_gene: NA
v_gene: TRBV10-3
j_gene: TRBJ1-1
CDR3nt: TGTGCCATCAGCCTCCAGGGGAACACTGAAGCTTTCTTT
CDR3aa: CAISLQGNTEAFF

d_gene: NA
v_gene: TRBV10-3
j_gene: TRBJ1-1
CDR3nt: TGTGCCATCAGAGACTATAGCGGGAACACTGAAGCTTTCTTT
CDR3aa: CAIRDYSGNTEAFF

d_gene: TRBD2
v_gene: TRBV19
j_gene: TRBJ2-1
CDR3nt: TGTGCCAGTAGTATCCCGGGACTAGCGGGAGACGTTGAGCAGTTCTTC
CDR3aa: CASSIPGLAGDVEQFF

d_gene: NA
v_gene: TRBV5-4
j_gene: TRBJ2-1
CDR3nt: TGTGCCAGCAGCCCGCCGGGCGGGGCTAGCTCCTACAATGAGCAGTTCTTC
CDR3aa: CASSPPGGASSYNEQFF

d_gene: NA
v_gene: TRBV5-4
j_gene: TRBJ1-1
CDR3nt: TGTGCCAGCAGCTTGGACAGCTACAACACTGAAGCTTTCTTT
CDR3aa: CASSLDSYNTEAFF

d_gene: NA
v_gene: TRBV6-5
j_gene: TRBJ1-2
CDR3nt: TGTGCCAGCAGTTTCTCTATATTGGGGGCCGGTGGCTACACCTTC
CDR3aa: CASSFSILGAGGYTF

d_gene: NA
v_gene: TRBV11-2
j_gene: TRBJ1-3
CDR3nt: TGTGCCAGCAGCATACAGGGAAACACCATATATTTT
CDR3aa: CASSIQGNTIYF

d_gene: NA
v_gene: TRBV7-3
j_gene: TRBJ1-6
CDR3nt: TGTGCCAGCAGCGCAACAGGGTTTCAGAATTCACCCCTCCACTTT
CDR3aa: CASSATGFQNSPLHF